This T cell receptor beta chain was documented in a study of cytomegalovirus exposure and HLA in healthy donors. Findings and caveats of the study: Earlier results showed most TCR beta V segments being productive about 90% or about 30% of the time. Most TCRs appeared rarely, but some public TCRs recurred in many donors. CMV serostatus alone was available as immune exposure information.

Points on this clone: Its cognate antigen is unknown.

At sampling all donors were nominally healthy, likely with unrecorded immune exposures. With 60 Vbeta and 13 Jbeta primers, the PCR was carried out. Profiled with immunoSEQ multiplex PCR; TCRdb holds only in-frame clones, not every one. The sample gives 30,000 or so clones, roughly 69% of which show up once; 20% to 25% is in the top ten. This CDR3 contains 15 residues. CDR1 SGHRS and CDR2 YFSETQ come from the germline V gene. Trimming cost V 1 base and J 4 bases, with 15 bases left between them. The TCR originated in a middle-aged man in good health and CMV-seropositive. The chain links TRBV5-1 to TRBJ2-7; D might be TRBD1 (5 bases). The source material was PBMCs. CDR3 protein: CASSLSSQGRYEQYF. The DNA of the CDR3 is TGCGCCAGCAGCTTGTCCTCCCAGGGTCGGTACGAGCAGTACTTC.